The sequence of this T cell receptor beta chain was determined in a study of neurological immune-mediated disorders. General observations from the study: Expanded clones shared no identical CDR3 amino acid sequences across subjects, which suggested private TCR-beta repertoires in all groups.

The V segment lost 3 bases and the J segment 3 bases; nucleotides outside the gene matches: 2. CDR1 and CDR2 (germline): DFQATT, SNEGSKA (reference sequence). This CDR3 region has 13 residues. Using its own MiXCR run on the 5' RACE reads, TCRdb lists one record per CDR3 protein. The profile covers about 55,000 distinct CDR3 sequences, with 3.8% appearing a single time and 6% to 7% taken by the ten largest. With regard to this clonotype: What it binds is not known.

This sequence joins TRBV20-1 and TRBJ1-5; 7 bases line up with TRBD1. Material: PBMCs. This clonotype originated in a man in his 60s with multiple sclerosis. Here the CDR3 DNA reads TGCAGTGCTAGCGGACAGGACAATCAGCCCCAGCATTTT. It yields the protein CSASGQDNQPQHF.